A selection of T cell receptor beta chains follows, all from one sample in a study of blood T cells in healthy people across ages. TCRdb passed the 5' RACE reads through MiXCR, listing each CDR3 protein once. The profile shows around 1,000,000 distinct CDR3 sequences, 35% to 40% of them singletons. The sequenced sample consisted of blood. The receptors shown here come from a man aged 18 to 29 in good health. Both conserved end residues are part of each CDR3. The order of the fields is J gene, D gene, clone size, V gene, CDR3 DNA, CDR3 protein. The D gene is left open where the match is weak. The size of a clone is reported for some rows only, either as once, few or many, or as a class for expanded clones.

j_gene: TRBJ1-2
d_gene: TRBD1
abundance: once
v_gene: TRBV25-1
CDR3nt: TGTGCCAGCAGTGATCGGACAGGGGAGCACTATGGCTACACCTTC
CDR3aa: CASSDRTGEHYGYTF

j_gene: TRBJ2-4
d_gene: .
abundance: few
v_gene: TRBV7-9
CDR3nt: TGTGCCAGCAGCTTAGGGAACAGTGAATCCATTCAGTACTTC
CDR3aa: CASSLGNSESIQYF

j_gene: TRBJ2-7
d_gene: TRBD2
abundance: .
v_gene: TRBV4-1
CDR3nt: TGCGCCAGCAGCCAAGGGCGATCGGCTAGCGGGGACTACAATGAGCAGTACTTC
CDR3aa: CASSQGRSASGDYNEQYF

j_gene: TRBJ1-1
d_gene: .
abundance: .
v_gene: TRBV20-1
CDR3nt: TGCAGTGCTAGGAACAGGGAGGACACTGAAGCTTTCTTT
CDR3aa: CSARNREDTEAFF

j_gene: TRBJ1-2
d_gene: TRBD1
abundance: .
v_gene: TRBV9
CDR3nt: TGTGCCAGCAGCCCCTCTCCGGGACAGGGGGCCGACATCTATGGCTGCACCTTC
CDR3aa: CASSPSPGQGADIYGCTF

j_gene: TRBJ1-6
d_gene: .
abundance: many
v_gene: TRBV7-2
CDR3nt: TGTGCCAGCAGCTTAGCTCGGGATAATTCACCCCTCCACTTT
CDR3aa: CASSLARDNSPLHF

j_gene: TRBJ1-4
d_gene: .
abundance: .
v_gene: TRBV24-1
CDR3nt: TGTGCCACCAGTGATGTCACAGCAACTAATGAAAAACTGTTTTTT
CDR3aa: CATSDVTATNEKLFF

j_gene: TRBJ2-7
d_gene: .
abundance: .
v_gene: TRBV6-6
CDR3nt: TGTGCCAGCAGTTACTCGGACAAAATAGGCGAGCAGTACTTC
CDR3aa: CASSYSDKIGEQYF

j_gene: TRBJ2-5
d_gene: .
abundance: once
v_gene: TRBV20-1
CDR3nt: TGCAGTGCTAGAAGCTACACTGCGAGAGAGACCCAGTACTTC
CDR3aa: CSARSYTARETQYF

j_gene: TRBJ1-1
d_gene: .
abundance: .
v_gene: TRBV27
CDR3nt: TGTGCCAGCAGTTTAAGGCCTCCCCCGAACACTGAAGCTTTCTTT
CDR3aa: CASSLRPPPNTEAFF

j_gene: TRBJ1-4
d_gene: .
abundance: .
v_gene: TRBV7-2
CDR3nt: TGTGCCAGCAGCTCCCAACAGGCCAGTGAAAAACTGTTTTTT
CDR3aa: CASSSQQASEKLFF

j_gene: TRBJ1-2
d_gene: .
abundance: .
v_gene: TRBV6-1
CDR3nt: TGTGCCAGCAGTGTCACACCGGCGTCTGGGTATGGCTACACCTTC
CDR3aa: CASSVTPASGYGYTF

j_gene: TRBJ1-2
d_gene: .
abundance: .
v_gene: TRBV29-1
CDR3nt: TGCAGCGTTGAGCCAGGGGAAAACTATGGCTACACCTTC
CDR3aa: CSVEPGENYGYTF

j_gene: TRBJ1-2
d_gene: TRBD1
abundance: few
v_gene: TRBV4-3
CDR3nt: TGCGCCAGCAGCCACCCAATACAGGGGAACTATGGCTACACCTTC
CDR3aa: CASSHPIQGNYGYTF

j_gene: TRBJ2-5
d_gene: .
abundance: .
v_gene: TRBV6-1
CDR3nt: TGTGCCAGCAGTGAAGATCCCCGACCAGTTGCCAATGAGCAGTACTTC
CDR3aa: CASSEDPRPVANEQYF

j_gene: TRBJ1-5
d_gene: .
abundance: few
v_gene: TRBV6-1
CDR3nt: TGTGCCAGCAGTGAAGGCTTCACGGGAACGGGACCGCACAATCAGCCCCAGCATTTT
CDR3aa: CASSEGFTGTGPHNQPQHF

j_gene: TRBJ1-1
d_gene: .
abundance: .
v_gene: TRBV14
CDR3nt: TGTGCCAGCAGCCAAGTAGGGTGGATCACTGAAGCTTTCTTT
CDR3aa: CASSQVGWITEAFF

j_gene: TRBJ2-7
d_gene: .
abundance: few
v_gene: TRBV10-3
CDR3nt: TGTGCCATCAGTCCAGTCGTGGGGTTCAATGAGCAGTACTTC
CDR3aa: CAISPVVGFNEQYF

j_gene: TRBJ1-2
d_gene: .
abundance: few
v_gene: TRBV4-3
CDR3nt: TGCGCCAGCAGCCAAGTGGCGGGGGAGGTCAGGCTATATGGCTACACCTTC
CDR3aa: CASSQVAGEVRLYGYTF

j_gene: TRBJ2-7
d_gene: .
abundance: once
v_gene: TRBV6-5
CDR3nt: TGTGCCGGCAGTTACGCGCGGGACTTGTCCTACGAGCAGTACTTC
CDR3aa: CAGSYARDLSYEQYF

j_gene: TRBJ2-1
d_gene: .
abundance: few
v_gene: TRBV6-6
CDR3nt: TGTGCCAGCAGCCGCAGGGGCTCCCGCAATGAGCAGTTCTTC
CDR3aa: CASSRRGSRNEQFF

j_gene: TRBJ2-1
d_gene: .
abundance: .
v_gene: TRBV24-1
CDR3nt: TGTGCCACCAGTGATGGGGTTTACAATGAGCAGTTCTTC
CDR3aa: CATSDGVYNEQFF

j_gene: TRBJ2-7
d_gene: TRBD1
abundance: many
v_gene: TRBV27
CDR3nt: TGTGCCAGCAGTTTCCAGGGACAGGGGTTCTTTTACGAGCAGTACTTC
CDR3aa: CASSFQGQGFFYEQYF